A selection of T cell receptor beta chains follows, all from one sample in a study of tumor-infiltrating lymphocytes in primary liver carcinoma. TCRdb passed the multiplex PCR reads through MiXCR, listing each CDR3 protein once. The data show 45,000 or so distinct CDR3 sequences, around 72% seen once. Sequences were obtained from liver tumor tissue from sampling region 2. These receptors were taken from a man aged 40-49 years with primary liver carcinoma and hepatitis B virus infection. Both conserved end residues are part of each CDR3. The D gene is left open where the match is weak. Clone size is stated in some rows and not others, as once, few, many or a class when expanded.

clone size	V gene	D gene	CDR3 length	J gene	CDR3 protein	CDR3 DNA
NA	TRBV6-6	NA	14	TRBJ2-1	CASSHGAADNEQFF	TGTGCCAGCAGTCACGGGGCGGCAGACAATGAGCAGTTCTTC
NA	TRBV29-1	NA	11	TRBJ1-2	CGDDSGYGYTF	TGCGGCGACGACAGCGGCTATGGCTACACGTTC
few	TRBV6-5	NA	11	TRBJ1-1	CASTSGSEAFF	TGTGCCAGTACATCAGGGAGTGAAGCTTTCTTT
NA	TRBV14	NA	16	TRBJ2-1	CASSPRTMLGYSEQFF	TGTGCCAGCAGCCCTAGGACAATGTTGGGGTACAGTGAGCAGTTCTTC
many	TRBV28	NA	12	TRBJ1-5	CASSLRAQPQHF	TGTGCCAGCAGTTTAAGGGCTCAGCCCCAGCATTTT
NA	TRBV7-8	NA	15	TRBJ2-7	CPSSLARGRAYEQYF	TGTCCCAGCAGCTTAGCGCGGGGCCGGGCCTACGAGCAATACTTC
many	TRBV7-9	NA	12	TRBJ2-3	CASSLLGDTQYF	TGTGCCAGCAGCCTCCTGGGGGATACGCAGTATTTT
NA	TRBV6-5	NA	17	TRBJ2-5	CASSYSTSYGSQETQYF	TGTGCCAGCAGTTACTCGACTAGTTACGGGTCCCAAGAGACCCAGTACTTC
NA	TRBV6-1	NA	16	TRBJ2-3	CASSKVLRGRRGTQYF	TGTGCCAGCAGTAAAGTTTTGCGGGGTCGGCGGGGTACTCAGTATTTT
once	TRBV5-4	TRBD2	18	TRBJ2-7	CASSRTSWRVPTYYEQYF	TGTGCCAGCAGTCGGACTAGCTGGAGGGTCCCCACTTACTACGAGCAGTACTTC
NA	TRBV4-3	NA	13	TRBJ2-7	CASSRDLAYEQYF	TGCGCCAGCAGCCGAGATCTAGCTTACGAGCAGTACTTC
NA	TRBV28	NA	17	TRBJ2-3	CASSLKILGPSKDTQYF	TGTGCCAGCAGTTTAAAGATTCTGGGGCCTAGCAAAGATACGCAGTATTTT
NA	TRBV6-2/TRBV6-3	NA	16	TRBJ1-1	CASKRSDIWRGTGAFF	TGTGCCAGCAAAAGATCCGATATATGGAGGGGCACTGGAGCTTTCTTT
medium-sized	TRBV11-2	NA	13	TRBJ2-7	CASSLDLGFEQYF	TGTGCCAGCAGCTTAGATCTTGGGTTCGAGCAGTACTTC
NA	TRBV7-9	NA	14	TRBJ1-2	CANCQAGGYEGYTF	TGTGCCAACTGCCAAGCTGGGGGGTATGAAGGCTACACCTTC
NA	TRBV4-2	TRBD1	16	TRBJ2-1	CVSGHTGRQGNNEQFF	TGTGTCAGCGGCCACACCGGGCGACAGGGGAACAATGAGCAGTTCTTC
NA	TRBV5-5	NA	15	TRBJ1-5	CASSQIPGDNQSQHF	TGTGCCAGCAGCCAAATACCAGGGGACAATCAGTCCCAGCATTTT
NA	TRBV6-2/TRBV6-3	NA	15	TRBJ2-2	CASSYTGTAFGELFF	TGTGCCAGCAGTTACACCGGGACCGCATTCGGGGAGCTGTTTTTT
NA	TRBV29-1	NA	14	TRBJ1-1	CSVLLTDSNTEAFF	TGCAGCGTTCTTCTGACAGACAGTAACACTGAAGCCTTCTTT
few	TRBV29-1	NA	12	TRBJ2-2	CSVSEGSGELFF	TGCAGCGTGTCTGAGGGGAGTGGGGAGCTGTTTTTT
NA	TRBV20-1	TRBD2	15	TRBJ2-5	CSARDKTSGSETQYF	TGCAGTGCTAGAGATAAGACTAGCGGGAGTGAGACCCAGTACTTC
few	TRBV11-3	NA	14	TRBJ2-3	CARSLVSGADTQYF	TGTGCCAGGAGCTTAGTGTCAGGCGCAGATACGCAGTATTTT
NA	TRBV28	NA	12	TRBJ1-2	CVSSPPGHGYTF	TGTGTCAGCAGTCCCCCCGGCCATGGCTACACCTTC